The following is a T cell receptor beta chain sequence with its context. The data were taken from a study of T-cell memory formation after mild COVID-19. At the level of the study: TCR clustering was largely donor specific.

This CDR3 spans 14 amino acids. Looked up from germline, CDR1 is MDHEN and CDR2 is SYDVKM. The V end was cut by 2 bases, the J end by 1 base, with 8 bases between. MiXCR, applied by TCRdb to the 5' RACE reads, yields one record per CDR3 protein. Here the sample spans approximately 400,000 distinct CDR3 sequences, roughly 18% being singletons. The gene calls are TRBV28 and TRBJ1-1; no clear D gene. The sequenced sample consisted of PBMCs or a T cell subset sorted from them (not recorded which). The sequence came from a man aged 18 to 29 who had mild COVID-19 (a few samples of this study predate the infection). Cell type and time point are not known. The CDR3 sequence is CASSLIWGNTEAFF. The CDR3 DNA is TGTGCCAGCAGTTTAATCTGGGGGAACACTGAAGCTTTCTTT.